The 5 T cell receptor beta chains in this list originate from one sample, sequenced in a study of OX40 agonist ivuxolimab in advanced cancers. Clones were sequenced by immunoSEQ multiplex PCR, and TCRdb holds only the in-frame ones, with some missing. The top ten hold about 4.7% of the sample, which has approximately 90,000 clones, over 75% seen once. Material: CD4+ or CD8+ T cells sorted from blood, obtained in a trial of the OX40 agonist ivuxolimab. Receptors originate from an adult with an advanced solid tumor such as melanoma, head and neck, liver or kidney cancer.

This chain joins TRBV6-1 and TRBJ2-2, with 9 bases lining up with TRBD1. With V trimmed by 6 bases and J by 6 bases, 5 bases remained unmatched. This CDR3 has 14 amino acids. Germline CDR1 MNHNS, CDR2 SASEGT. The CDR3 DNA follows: TGTGCCAGCAGCCCCGGACAGGGGCCCGGGGAGCTGTTTTTT. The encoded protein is CASSPGQGPGELFF.

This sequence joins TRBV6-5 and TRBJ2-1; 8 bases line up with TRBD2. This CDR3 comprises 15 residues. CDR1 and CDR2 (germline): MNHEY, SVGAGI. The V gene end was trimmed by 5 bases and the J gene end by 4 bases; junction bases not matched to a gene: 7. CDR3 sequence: CASSTTSGPYNEQFF. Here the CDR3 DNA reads TGTGCCAGCAGTACAACTAGCGGCCCTTACAATGAGCAGTTCTTC.

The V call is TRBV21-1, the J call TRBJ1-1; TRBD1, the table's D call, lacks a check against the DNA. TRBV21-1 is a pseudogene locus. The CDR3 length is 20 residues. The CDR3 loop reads CASSIQGTGGSSQMNTEAFF. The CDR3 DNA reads TGTGCCAGCAGCATCCAAGGGACAGGGGGTTCTTCCCAGATGAACACTGAAGCTTTCTTT.

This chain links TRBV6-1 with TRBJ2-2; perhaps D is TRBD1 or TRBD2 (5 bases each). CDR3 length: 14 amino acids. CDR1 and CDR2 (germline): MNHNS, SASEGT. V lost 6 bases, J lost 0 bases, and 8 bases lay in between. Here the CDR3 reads CASRGTTNTGELFF. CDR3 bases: TGTGCCAGCAGGGGGACGACGAACACCGGGGAGCTGTTTTTT.

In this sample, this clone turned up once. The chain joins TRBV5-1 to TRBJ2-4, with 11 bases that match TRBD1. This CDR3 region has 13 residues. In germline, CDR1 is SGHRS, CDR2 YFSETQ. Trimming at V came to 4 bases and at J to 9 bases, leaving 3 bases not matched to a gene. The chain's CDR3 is CASSAGQGAIQYF. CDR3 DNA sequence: TGCGCCAGCAGCGCCGGACAGGGGGCCATTCAGTACTTC. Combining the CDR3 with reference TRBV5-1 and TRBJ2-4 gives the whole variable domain KAGVTQTPRYLIKTRGQQVTLSCSPISGHRSVSWYQQTPGQGLQFLFEYFSETQRNKGNFPGRFSGRQFSNSRSEMNVSTLELGDSALYLCASSAGQGAIQYFGAGTRLSVL.